Each of the 20 T cell receptor beta chains below was sequenced from the same sample in a study of cytomegalovirus exposure and HLA in healthy donors. Amplification used 60 Vbeta primers and 13 Jbeta primers. Clones were read by immunoSEQ multiplex PCR, and TCRdb kept only the in-frame ones, dropping some. The table has some 150,000 clones, roughly 80% seen once; the top ten hold about 3.5%. The sample was PBMCs. These receptors all come from a man aged 35 to 55 in good health and CMV-seronegative.

The J gene is TRBJ2-2, the V gene TRBV6-1; 7 positions agree with TRBD1. This CDR3 region has 15 residues. Germline CDR1 MNHNS, CDR2 SASEGT. J was trimmed by 5 bases and V by 2 bases; bases with no gene match: 5. CDR3 amino acids: CASSEIRTGTGELFF. DNA of the CDR3: TGTGCCAGCAGTGAAATCCGGACAGGAACCGGGGAGCTGTTTTTT.

The chain is built from TRBV7-3 and TRBJ2-1, with 9 bases lining up with TRBD2. The germline V gene has CDR1 SGHTA and CDR2 FQGTGA. Losses at the gene ends were 5 bases for V and 7 bases for J; bases not matched to a gene: 6. The CDR3 runs to 14 residues. CDR3 protein: CASSQPLAGNEQFF. The CDR3 DNA sequence: TGTGCCAGCAGCCAACCACTAGCGGGTAATGAGCAGTTCTTC. The whole variable domain, filled in from reference TRBV7-3 and TRBJ2-1, reads GAGVSQTPSNKVTEKGKYVELRCDPISGHTALYWYRQSLGQGPEFLIYFQGTGAADDSGLPNDRFFAVRPEGSVSTLKIQRTERGDSAVYLCASSQPLAGNEQFFGPGTRLTVL.

The rearrangement uses TRBV28 and TRBJ1-1, with TRBD1 identical over 9 bases. Looked up from germline, CDR1 is MDHEN and CDR2 is SYDVKM. CDR3 size: 14 residues. The ends lost 8 bases at V and 0 bases at J; junction bases unmatched: 4. CDR3 sequence: CASGGQGLNTEAFF. In nucleotides, the CDR3 is TGTGCCAGCGGCGGACAGGGGCTGAACACTGAAGCTTTCTTT.

The chain links TRBV4-1 to TRBJ2-1, with D possibly TRBD1 on 6 matching bases. This CDR3 comprises 16 residues. Trimming took 1 base from V and 5 from J, leaving 15 bases between them. Germline V gives CDR1 MGHRA, CDR2 YSYEKL. Here the CDR3 reads CASSQGALRQDNEQFF. CDR3 in DNA: TGCGCCAGCAGCCAAGGGGCCCTCAGACAGGACAATGAGCAGTTCTTC.

This clone was detected only a few times. The chain combines TRBV2 with TRBJ1-5; D ambiguous. The CDR3 is 13 residues long. V lost 6 bases to trimming and J lost 4 bases, with 10 bases between them. CDR1 is SNHLY and CDR2 is FYNNEI in the germline V gene. As DNA, the CDR3 is TGTGCCAGCAGAGACAATGATAATCAGCCCCAGCATTTT. It encodes CASRDNDNQPQHF.

The V gene is TRBV5-4, the J gene TRBJ1-5, with 8 nucleotides matching TRBD1. CDR3 length: 19 amino acids. Germline assignment: CDR1 SGHNT and CDR2 YYREEE (reference sequence). J gave up 3 bases and V 0 bases, and 14 bases lay outside the gene matches. In DNA form, the CDR3 reads TGTGCCAGCAGCTTGGCCACAGCAGGGGGCCGGTTCAACAATCAGCCCCAGCATTTT. Encoded protein: CASSLATAGGRFNNQPQHF.

This chain links TRBV5-4 with TRBJ2-7; tentative D call: TRBD2 (7 bases). Germline lookup yields CDR1 SGHNT and CDR2 YYREEE (reference sequence). V shed 2 bases and J shed 2 bases, with 11 bases lying between them. CDR3 length: 14 residues. This chain's CDR3 is CASSFRGGAYEQYF. CDR3 nucleotide sequence: TGTGCCAGCAGCTTCCGAGGGGGGGCCTACGAGCAGTACTTC.

In this sample, this clone turned up once. The chain recombines TRBV6-5 with TRBJ2-7; a weak D match, TRBD1 (6 bases). The CDR3 is 15 amino acids. V was pared by 4 bases and J by 0 bases, with 13 bases between. Germline-derived CDR1 and CDR2 are MNHEY and SVGAGI. CDR3 sequence reads: CASSSTGKDSYEQYF. The CDR3 DNA sequence: TGTGCCAGCAGTTCCACAGGGAAAGACTCCTACGAGCAGTACTTC.

CDR3 DNA sequence: TGTGCCAGCTCACCACTTGTCCTTAGTGGTAATTCACCCCTCCACTTT. Its protein is CASSPLVLSGNSPLHF. The chain is built from TRBV18 and TRBJ1-6; unclear D gene. The CDR3 contains 16 residues. V lost 1 base, J lost 6 bases, and 13 bases lay in between. In germline, CDR1 is KGHSH, CDR2 LQKENI.

This clone turned up a few times. This chain links TRBV4-3 with TRBJ2-7; 11 bases line up with TRBD2. The CDR3 extends over 16 amino acids. V dropped 6 bases and J dropped 7; count of bases not matched to a gene: 14. Looked up from germline, CDR1 is LGHNA and CDR2 is YSLEER. The CDR3 DNA reads as TGCGCCAGCAGTCCTACTAGCGGGGGATTCGAGGGGGAGCAGTACTTC. Its translation is CASSPTSGGFEGEQYF.

The J gene is TRBJ1-1, the V gene TRBV5-1; 7 nucleotides line up with TRBD1. This CDR3 region has 14 residues. CDR1 and CDR2 from the germline V gene are SGHRS and YFSETQ. V gave up 0 bases and J gave up 7 bases; unmatched junction bases: 6. The chain's CDR3 is CASSLGQGVREAFF. CDR3 in DNA: TGCGCCAGCAGCTTGGGACAGGGTGTTCGTGAAGCTTTCTTT.

The chain recombines TRBV19 with TRBJ2-4; tentative D call: TRBD1 (5 bases). Germline V gene lookup returns CDR1 LNHDA and CDR2 SQIVND (reference sequence). CDR3 length: 15 amino acids. The germline V and J ends were trimmed by 5 bases and 1 base, with 12 bases remaining between them. The CDR3 nucleotides are TGTGCCAGTAGTGCAGGGTCTTTGGCCAAAAACATTCAGTACTTC. This codes for CASSAGSLAKNIQYF.

This clone was found once. The V gene is TRBV9, the J gene TRBJ1-3, with D tentatively TRBD1 (6 bases). The CDR3 is made up of 14 amino acids. V lost 3 bases and J 3 bases, leaving 10 bases between the germline ends. The germline gives CDR1 SGDLS, CDR2 YYNGEE. The CDR3, as DNA: TGTGCCAGCAGCGCCTCCAGGGGTGGAAACACCATATATTTT. It translates to CASSASRGGNTIYF.

This clone occurred a few times. The CDR3 DNA reads as TGTGCCAGCAATAGGGACAGGGCCGGCGGAGCTTTCTTT. Translated, it gives CASNRDRAGGAFF. The chain couples TRBV6-1 to TRBJ1-1; 9 bases line up with TRBD1. V gave up 7 bases and J gave up 10 bases; unmatched junction bases: 10. The CDR3 spans 13 residues. The germline V gene encodes CDR1 MNHNS and CDR2 SASEGT.

This chain uses TRBV9 with TRBJ2-5; TRBD1 is a possible D gene (6 bases). This CDR3 has 13 amino acids. Trimming pared 3 bases from V and 2 bases from J, leaving 8 bases between. CDR1 SGDLS and CDR2 YYNGEE come from the germline V gene. This CDR3 is CASSATGQETQYF. In DNA, the CDR3 is TGTGCCAGCAGCGCTACAGGGCAAGAGACCCAGTACTTC.

This clone was recorded only once. J is TRBJ2-5 and V is TRBV7-2, with D possibly TRBD1 on 6 matching bases. Germline CDR1 and CDR2: SGHTA and FQGNSA. The CDR3 runs 15 residues. V was trimmed by 5 bases and J by 1 base, leaving 14 bases between them. In DNA form, the CDR3 reads TGTGCCAGCAGCCTTCAACAGGGCTCCCAAGAGACCCAGTACTTC. This sequence encodes CASSLQQGSQETQYF.

The V gene is TRBV6-1, the J gene TRBJ2-3; 7 bases line up with TRBD1. The V and J ends lost 7 bases and 1 base, in that order; junction bases with no gene match: 5. CDR1 and CDR2 from the germline V gene are MNHNS and SASEGT. The CDR3 covers 14 residues. The CDR3 nucleotides read TGTGCCAGCAACGGACAGGAACGCACAGATACGCAGTATTTT. The encoded protein is CASNGQERTDTQYF.

The chain combines TRBV7-9 with TRBJ1-1, with TRBD1 identical over 8 bases. The CDR3 runs 14 residues. The trim removed 4 bases at V and 3 bases at J, leaving 4 bases unmatched. Germline V gene lookup returns CDR1 SEHNR and CDR2 FQNEAQ (reference sequence). The CDR3 loop is CASSSDRGDTEAFF. CDR3 DNA sequence: TGTGCCAGCAGCTCCGACAGGGGCGACACTGAAGCTTTCTTT.

The V call is TRBV30, the J call TRBJ2-3; 7 nucleotides align to TRBD2. In germline, CDR1 is GTSNPN, CDR2 SVGIG (reference sequence). The CDR3 sequence is 14 residues long. With V trimmed by 5 bases and J by 1 base, 6 bases remained unmatched. The CDR3 nucleotides are TGTGCCTGGGAGGTGGGGGGGGGCACAGATACGCAGTATTTT. Its translation: CAWEVGGGTDTQYF.

V is TRBV7-9 and J is TRBJ1-1; 7 positions match TRBD1. Germline loops: CDR1 SEHNR, CDR2 FQNEAQ (reference sequence). V trimming: 5 bases; J trimming: 1 base; junction bases outside the gene matches: 7. This CDR3 region has 15 residues. The CDR3 reads CASSATPGGNTEAFF. CDR3 bases: TGTGCCAGCAGCGCGACCCCAGGGGGGAACACTGAAGCTTTCTTT.